This section outlines one T cell receptor (beta chain) sequence together with its context. Its antigen is as yet unknown. Sequencing was performed with immunoSEQ multiplex PCR; in TCRdb, only in-frame clones are kept and a portion is missing. The data show about 48,000 clones, 70% to 80% seen once. The data originate from a study of T cells in localized non-small cell lung cancer. Study-level results: Higher blood T cell density went with longer overall survival. Compared with tumor, uninvolved adjacent lung displayed greater T cell clonality, ranking highest overall. Only one tumor region went through sequencing, so heterogeneity may still be there.

Germline V gives CDR1 MGHDK, CDR2 SYGVNS. The CDR3 extends over 12 amino acids. V lost 3 bases and J lost 8, with 10 bases in between. This sequence was found in a man aged 40-75 years with stage I squamous cell lung carcinoma. The gene calls are TRBV25-1 and TRBJ1-2, with D possibly being TRBD1 (5 bases). The source material was peripheral blood, sampled before any cancer treatment. CDR3 DNA: TGTGCCAGCAGTGATTTGGGGGTGGGCTACACCTTC. It codes for CASSDLGVGYTF.